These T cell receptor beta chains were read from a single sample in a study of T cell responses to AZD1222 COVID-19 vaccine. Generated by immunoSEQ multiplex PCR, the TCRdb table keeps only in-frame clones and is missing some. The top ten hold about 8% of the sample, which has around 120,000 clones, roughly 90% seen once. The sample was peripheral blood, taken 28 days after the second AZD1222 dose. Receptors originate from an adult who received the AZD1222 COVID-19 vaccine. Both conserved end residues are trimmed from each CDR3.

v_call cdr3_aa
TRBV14 ASSHGTDTQY
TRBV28 ASTKGGATGNYGYT
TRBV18 ASSRQGNEQY
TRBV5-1 ASSEGQGEHYGYT
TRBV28 ASTNTGRSIYGYT
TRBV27 ASSLGWGLAANNEQF
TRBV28 ASSLTPGQIGNQPQH
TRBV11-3 ASSLIWTDSTYEQY
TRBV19 ASSIKGARANQPQH
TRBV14 ASSNSVQETQY
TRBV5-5 ASSLRDRKNRDNEQF
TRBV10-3 AIRPGQGDTGELF
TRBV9 ATAPVGRPIIHEQY
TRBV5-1 ASSESGRADETQY
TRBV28 ALGGVGNQPQH
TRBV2 ASSPTGYYGYT
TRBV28 ASSPTSGAPYEQY
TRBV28 ASSPGTGNNQPQH
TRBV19 ASSPGTGAF
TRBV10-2 AVTGTWSNQPQH
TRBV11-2 ASSPGVTGELF
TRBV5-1 ASSFTGRNEQY
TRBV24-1 ATSEGSGYEQY
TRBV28 ASSSYRAGESPLH
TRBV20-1 SASLGTGGETGELF
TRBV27 ASSSPKTNYGYT
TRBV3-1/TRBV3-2 ASSHGTVPNSPLH
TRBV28 ASSLFRQGAIQY
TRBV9 ASSTGYSNQPQH
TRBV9 AIWEGQGKKAYGYT
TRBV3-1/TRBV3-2 ASARGAGTEAF
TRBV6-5 ASSSGQVKDTEAF
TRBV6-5 ASSYSGGLNTEAF
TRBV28 ASGRFRDTNSPLH
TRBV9 ASSVVGTGFTFGNTIY
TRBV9 ASSIRGGGTEAF
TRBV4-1 ASSNRGSGANVLT
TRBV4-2 ASSQDARARSYT
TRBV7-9 ASRDYFDEQF
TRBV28 ASSYDRFNQPQH
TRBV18 ASSPIDRYTGELF
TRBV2 VTPGVASSGNTIY
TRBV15 ATSRARTGGVNNEQF
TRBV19 ASIGTGGPEAF
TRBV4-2 ASSQVGSPANYGYT
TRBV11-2 ASSTLAGRSNEQF
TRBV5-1 ASSLDGGTEAF
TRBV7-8 ASSLATGDTQY
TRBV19 ASSIAGTFGKLF
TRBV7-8 ASSSTWNSGNTIY
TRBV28 ASRDTGDGYSPLH
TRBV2 ASIVEPRPRSSGANVLT
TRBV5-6 ASSAMGQGFPEAF